This passage covers 26 T cell receptor beta chains from one sample sequenced in a study of cytomegalovirus exposure and HLA in healthy donors. This PCR relied on a set of 60 Vbeta primers and 13 Jbeta primers. Sequencing used immunoSEQ multiplex PCR; TCRdb keeps in-frame clones, though not all of them. The sample has fewer than 200,000 clones, 70% to 80% seen once. The sample comprised PBMCs. These receptor sequences come from a female donor in good health and CMV-seronegative.

This rearrangement joins TRBV5-5 to TRBJ2-1, with 10 nucleotides matching TRBD2. The germline V gene has CDR1 SGHKS and CDR2 YYEKEE (reference sequence). V shed 1 base and J 4 bases; nucleotides not matched to a gene: 2. The CDR3 loop spans 15 amino acids. The CDR3 bases are TGTGCCAGCAGCTTGTTAGCGGGAGGTTACAATGAGCAGTTCTTC. The encoded protein is CASSLLAGGYNEQFF.

The rearrangement uses TRBV5-4 and TRBJ1-2; 9 nucleotides match TRBD1. The ends lost 4 bases at V and 2 bases at J; junction bases unmatched: 9. CDR1 is SGHNT, CDR2 YYREEE, per germline (reference sequence). This CDR3 region has 16 residues. The CDR3 DNA follows: TGTGCCAGCAGCCTAGGGACAGGGTCTGCAAACTATGGCTACACCTTC. Translating it yields CASSLGTGSANYGYTF.

The chain joins TRBV5-1 to TRBJ2-2; D gene ambiguous. The CDR3 runs 16 residues. The V gene's germline CDR1 is SGHRS and CDR2 YFSETQ. Trimming took 0 bases from V and 6 from J, leaving 15 bases between them. The CDR3 here is CASSLVRSLSPGELFF. CDR3 DNA: TGCGCCAGCAGCTTGGTGCGCTCATTGAGTCCCGGGGAGCTGTTTTTT.

The chain is built from TRBV4-1 and TRBJ2-3; 8 nucleotides line up with TRBD2. There are 18 residues in the CDR3. Germline loops: CDR1 MGHRA, CDR2 YSYEKL. Germline trimming cut 4 bases from V and 4 bases from J; bases unmatched to any gene: 16. The CDR3 protein is CASSPESGSSLHPDTQYF. The CDR3 DNA reads as TGCGCCAGCAGCCCCGAGAGCGGGAGTTCCCTTCATCCAGATACGCAGTATTTT.

The chain carries TRBV11-2 and TRBJ2-3, with TRBD2 matching over 7 bases. The CDR3 has 15 residues. V shed 6 bases and J 2 bases; nucleotides not matched to a gene: 8. From germline, CDR1 is SGHAT and CDR2 FQNNGV. The CDR3 bases are TGTGCCAGCAGGCGTGCGGGGGTTTACACAGATACGCAGTATTTT. Protein product: CASRRAGVYTDTQYF. The full variable domain, rest sourced from reference TRBV11-2 and TRBJ2-3, is EAGVAQSPRYKIIEKRQSVAFWCNPISGHATLYWYQQILGQGPKLLIQFQNNGVVDDSQLPKDRFSAERLKGVDSTLKIQPAKLEDSAVYLCASRRAGVYTDTQYFGPGTRLTVL.

The J gene is TRBJ2-5, the V gene TRBV7-9; possibly TRBD2 for D (5 bases). CDR1 and CDR2 from the germline V gene are SEHNR and FQNEAQ (reference sequence). The CDR3 is 15 residues long. The germline V and J ends were trimmed by 6 bases and 5 bases, with 19 bases remaining between them. The CDR3 bases are TGTGCCAGCAGTCTAACCACCCGAGGGTGGGAGACCCAGTACTTC. Encoded protein: CASSLTTRGWETQYF.

This chain uses TRBV7-8 with TRBJ1-5; TRBD1 agrees at 7 bases. Trimming took 1 base from V and 0 from J; bases not matched to a gene: 15. Per germline, CDR1 SGHVS and CDR2 FQNEAQ. The CDR3 loop spans 20 amino acids. CDR3: CASSLVRNRVGTDSNQPQHF. In DNA, the CDR3 is TGTGCCAGCAGCTTAGTGCGAAATAGGGTAGGGACAGATAGCAATCAGCCCCAGCATTTT.

The V call is TRBV5-4, the J call TRBJ2-7; 10 bases line up with TRBD2. With 0 bases clipped from V and 1 base from J, the junction kept 4 bases outside the gene matches. Germline lookup yields CDR1 SGHNT and CDR2 YYREEE (reference sequence). The CDR3 has 16 amino acids. CDR3 sequence reads: CASSLVGLARSYEQYF. CDR3 coding DNA: TGTGCCAGCAGCTTGGTGGGACTAGCGAGATCCTACGAGCAGTACTTC.

V and J are TRBV5-4 and TRBJ1-1, with 9 bases fitting TRBD1. Looked up from germline, CDR1 is SGHNT and CDR2 is YYREEE (reference sequence). The J segment lost 1 base and the V segment lost 4 bases, leaving 8 bases of the junction unmatched. The CDR3 has 16 residues. The CDR3 loop reads CASSGQGRYRNTEAFF. DNA of the CDR3: TGTGCCAGCAGCGGACAGGGGCGCTATCGGAACACTGAAGCTTTCTTT.

A single count supports this clone. This chain joins TRBV30 and TRBJ2-7; 7 bases map to TRBD1. The CDR3 is 12 residues long. Losses at the gene ends were 3 bases for V and 2 bases for J; bases not matched to a gene: 1. Per the germline V gene, CDR1 is GTSNPN and CDR2 is SVGIG (reference sequence). Written as DNA, the CDR3 is TGTGCCTGGAGGACAGGGACCTACGAGCAGTACTTC. It encodes CAWRTGTYEQYF. The entire variable domain, with the rest obtained from reference TRBV30 and TRBJ2-7, is as follows: SQTIHQWPATLVQPVGSPLSLECTVEGTSNPNLYWYRQAAGRGLQLLFYSVGIGQISSEVPQNLSASRPQDRQFILSSKKLLLSDSGFYLCAWRTGTYEQYFGPGTRLTVT.

V is TRBV2 and J is TRBJ1-5, with D possibly matching TRBD1 (5 bases). This CDR3 is built from 15 residues. Trimming removed 4 bases at V and 1 base at J, with 11 bases between. Per the germline V gene, CDR1 is SNHLY and CDR2 is FYNNEI. The CDR3, as DNA: TGTGCCAGCAGTGGGGGCAGCCACAGCAATCAGCCCCAGCATTTT. It specifies CASSGGSHSNQPQHF.

This clone was counted only a few times. The genes are TRBV19 and TRBJ2-5; 8 bases align to TRBD2. Germline loops: CDR1 LNHDA, CDR2 SQIVND (reference sequence). The CDR3 length is 15 residues. V was pared by 3 bases and J by 5 bases, with 8 bases of the junction left unmatched. CDR3 region: CASSIRGGAGETQYF. CDR3 in DNA: TGTGCCAGTAGTATTCGGGGGGGGGCCGGTGAGACCCAGTACTTC. The full variable domain, in which reference TRBV19 and TRBJ2-5 provide the parts outside the CDR3, is DGGITQSPKYLFRKEGQNVTLSCEQNLNHDAMYWYRQDPGQGLRLIYYSQIVNDFQKGDIAEGYSVSREKKESFPLTVTSAQKNPTAFYLCASSIRGGAGETQYFGPGTRLLVL.

The chain links TRBV29-1 to TRBJ1-2; 10 bases match TRBD1. CDR3 length: 13 residues. The trim removed 6 bases at V and 4 bases at J, leaving 5 bases unmatched. Germline CDR1 is SQVTM and CDR2 is ANQGSEA. The CDR3: CSVLTGGTYGYTF. The CDR3 bases are TGCAGCGTCCTGACAGGGGGCACCTATGGCTACACCTTC.

The chain links TRBV19 to TRBJ1-5, with 9 bases aligning to TRBD1. The germline V gene has CDR1 LNHDA and CDR2 SQIVND (reference sequence). V was clipped by 5 bases and J by 5 bases; unmatched bases: 7. This CDR3 spans 15 amino acids. CDR3 sequence: CASSVGQGIDQPQHF. Here the CDR3 DNA reads TGTGCCAGTAGTGTCGGACAGGGGATCGATCAGCCCCAGCATTTT.

The sample holds a few counts of this clone. The rearrangement joins TRBV29-1 to TRBJ2-5, with D perhaps matching TRBD2 (6 bases). The ends were cut back, 4 bases at V and 5 bases at J, with 17 bases in the middle. Germline assignment: CDR1 SQVTM and CDR2 ANQGSEA. The CDR3 is 14 amino acids. Here the CDR3 DNA reads TGCAGCGTTGCGGCCAAATGGGGACTCGAGACCCAGTACTTC. Translation: CSVAAKWGLETQYF. Full variable domain (outside the CDR3, taken from reference TRBV29-1 and TRBJ2-5): SAVISQKPSRDICQRGTSLTIQCQVDSQVTMMFWYRQQPGQSLTLIATANQGSEATYESGFVIDKFPISRPNLTFSTLTVSNMSPEDSSIYLCSVAAKWGLETQYFGPGTRLLVL.

This chain connects TRBV28 to TRBJ2-5; 11 bases agree with TRBD1. V was pared by 3 bases and J by 5 bases, with 8 bases of the junction left unmatched. Germline V lookup: CDR1 MDHEN, CDR2 SYDVKM. The CDR3 totals 16 residues. CDR3 sequence reads: CASSFAPGTGGETQYF. CDR3 sequence (DNA): TGTGCCAGCAGTTTTGCCCCCGGGACAGGGGGGGAGACCCAGTACTTC. Supplemented by reference TRBV28 and TRBJ2-5, the full variable domain reads DVKVTQSSRYLVKRTGEKVFLECVQDMDHENMFWYRQDPGLGLRLIYFSYDVKMKEKGDIPEGYSVSREKKERFSLILESASTNQTSMYLCASSFAPGTGGETQYFGPGTRLLVL.

The sample holds a few counts of this clone. The chain links TRBV19 to TRBJ2-3; maybe TRBD2 (5 bases). CDR1 and CDR2 from the germline V gene are LNHDA and SQIVND (reference sequence). The CDR3 runs 15 residues. The V and J ends lost 2 bases and 1 base respectively, with 10 bases between them. This chain's CDR3 is CASSIRERGTDTQYF. The CDR3 coding sequence is TGTGCCAGTAGTATAAGGGAGAGAGGCACAGATACGCAGTATTTT.

The DNA for the CDR3 is TGTGCCAGCAGTGATCGTCAGATGCAAGAGACCCAGTACTTC. Its translation: CASSDRQMQETQYF. The gene calls are TRBV6-1 and TRBJ2-5; D unresolved. This CDR3 comprises 14 residues. V dropped 3 bases and J dropped 2 bases, with 10 bases sitting between them. The germline V gene has CDR1 MNHNS and CDR2 SASEGT.

This chain uses TRBV7-2 with TRBJ2-2, with TRBD2 as a possible D gene (6 bases). The CDR3 sequence is 16 residues long. Trimming took 1 base from V and 5 from J, leaving 14 bases between them. CDR1 and CDR2 (germline): SGHTA, FQGNSA. The CDR3 spells CASSLDGSMSTGELFF. The CDR3 coding sequence is TGTGCCAGCAGCTTAGACGGGAGCATGAGTACCGGGGAGCTGTTTTTT. Full variable domain (rest looked up from reference TRBV7-2 and TRBJ2-2): GAGVSQSPSNKVTEKGKDVELRCDPISGHTALYWYRQSLGQGLEFLIYFQGNSAPDKSGLPSDRFSAERTGGSVSTLTIQRTQQEDSAVYLCASSLDGSMSTGELFFGEGSRLTVL.

The chain carries TRBV18 and TRBJ2-2, with TRBD1 matching 9 bases. The CDR3 runs 17 residues. V was clipped by 0 bases and J by 7 bases; unmatched bases: 9. CDR1 and CDR2 from the germline V gene are KGHSH and LQKENI. The CDR3 reads CASSPPGQGQGSGELFF. CDR3 DNA: TGTGCCAGCTCACCACCCGGGCAGGGACAGGGCAGCGGGGAGCTGTTTTTT.

This clone has more than one count but fewer than ten. J is TRBJ1-3 and V is TRBV28; 7 bases fit TRBD1. Germline V gene data show CDR1 as MDHEN and CDR2 as SYDVKM. The CDR3 spans 16 residues. After removal of 5 bases from V and 0 bases from J, the junction contained 7 bases not matched to a gene. CDR3 amino acids: CASSTLQGSSGNTIYF. CDR3 DNA sequence: TGTGCCAGCAGTACGTTACAGGGGAGCTCTGGAAACACCATATATTTT.

J is TRBJ1-2 and V is TRBV10-3; D is perhaps TRBD1 (5 bases). The CDR3 extends over 15 amino acids. V was trimmed by 2 bases and J by 8 bases, leaving 18 bases between them. Germline loops: CDR1 ENHRY, CDR2 SYGVKD. The DNA for the CDR3 is TGTGCCATCAGTGAGGAAGCCAGACAGTACTCCGGCTACACCTTC. Protein product: CAISEEARQYSGYTF.

J is TRBJ1-2 and V is TRBV4-1; TRBD1 matches 8 bases. CDR1 MGHRA and CDR2 YSYEKL come from the germline V gene. Germline trimming cut 3 bases from V and 5 bases from J; bases unmatched to any gene: 11. This CDR3 has 16 amino acids. The CDR3 reads CASSQAMRDRRYGYTF. CDR3 sequence (DNA): TGCGCCAGCAGCCAGGCTATGAGGGACAGGAGATATGGCTACACCTTC.

In this sample, this clone turned up a few times. The J gene is TRBJ1-1, the V gene TRBV15; D is possibly TRBD1 (6 bases). This CDR3 contains 14 residues. The germline V gene encodes CDR1 LNHNV and CDR2 YYDKDF (reference sequence). The germline V and J ends were trimmed by 2 bases and 8 bases, with 15 bases remaining between them. For the CDR3, the DNA is TGTGCCACCAGCAGACCTGCATCGGGGACAGAAGCTTTCTTT. Translated: CATSRPASGTEAFF.

This chain joins TRBV18 and TRBJ1-3; D might be TRBD1 (5 bases). The germline V gene has CDR1 KGHSH and CDR2 LQKENI. This CDR3 has 14 amino acids. V was pared by 1 base and J by 1 base, with 5 bases between. CDR3 region: CASSPQGSGNTIYF. The CDR3 bases are TGTGCCAGCTCACCACAGGGGTCTGGAAACACCATATATTTT.

The chain employs TRBV5-1 and TRBJ2-3, with TRBD1 matching 10 bases. With V trimmed by 3 bases and J by 1 base, 2 bases remained unmatched. The germline V gene encodes CDR1 SGHRS and CDR2 YFSETQ. This CDR3 comprises 15 residues. The CDR3 coding sequence is TGCGCCAGCAGCTCCGGGACAGGGGGCACAGATACGCAGTATTTT. Translating it yields CASSSGTGGTDTQYF.